Included here is one T cell receptor (beta chain) sequence, with context. The specificity of this receptor is unknown. The input lacks base qualities; no much larger clone sits a single base away. The data stem from a study of cytomegalovirus exposure and HLA in healthy donors (dated by TCRdb to about 2017). Notes on the research overall: According to an earlier analysis of several hundred of the donors, 150 million to 200 million T cells yielded some 110 million unique TCR beta sequences and around 280 Gb of sequence data. Genome-wide SNP genotypes for about 55% of the 666 donors were used in a later genetic analysis, which treated that subset as a discovery cohort. The study combined high-throughput TCR immunosequencing, statistical association of individual TCRs with disease status, and machine learning to predict cytomegalovirus infection status. To study patterns of TCR occurrence, a later analysis re-analyzed previously published TCR beta repertoires from around 660 donors and added high-resolution HLA genotyping. Of the roughly 400 genotyped donors, approximately 82% fell in the genetic ancestry cluster associated with self-reported Caucasian donors. Donor age, sex, ethnicity and CMV serostatus were compiled alongside the repertoire data. An early release covering about 600 HLA-typed donors comprised about 300 gigabases of sequencing data and 65 million to 100 million unique TCR sequences. Along with the approximately 700-subject first cohort, a separate validation cohort of 120 different subjects was used. The study profiled the T cell repertoires of about 720 subjects by immunosequencing and related them to cytomegalovirus serostatus. The number of typed donors differed by locus: roughly 620-630 for A, B, C, DRB1 and DQB1; 500 to 550 for DQA1; approximately 610 for DPA1; and around 490 for DPB1. Class I and class II HLA loci were covered by the typing at four-digit resolution. Roughly 5 DR-DQ haplotypes were treated as single units for association and clustering because of strong linkage in the cohort. On average, roughly 250,000 unique TCR beta nucleotide sequences were sequenced per donor among roughly 430 genotyped donors of the cohort, with approximately 18% of those sequences being non-productive. Rather than drawing on any new phenotypic data, the later analysis identified candidate immune exposures from TCR beta sequences and the way those sequences occurred across donors. To decide whether each TCR beta V gene segment behaved as functional or pseudogenic, an earlier analysis of some 570 of the donors relied on high-throughput TCR beta sequencing. The study was designed to test whether signatures of past pathogen exposure could be identified by cataloging public T cell receptors. Every repertoire in the discovery cohort had been generated on one and the same sequencing platform.

V is pared back by 0 bases and J by 5 bases, with 19 bases lying between the germline termini. The CDR3, from cysteine to phenylalanine, totals 17 residues. The retained sequence is limited to the CDR3, 51 bases, with the frame set at the first base. In the germline V gene, CDR1 corresponds to MGHRA and CDR2 to YSYEKL. On the study overall, not on this receptor specifically: This cohort had only TCR beta chains sequenced, and the lack of alpha or paired-chain data limited which features could be detected. An association between a missense DCLRE1C variant and V-gene and J-gene trimming of TCR beta chains was found in a later genetic analysis and replicated in an independent cohort. Linkage disequilibrium might explain the correlated functional status among segregating V segments, but an unknown experimental factor could not be ruled out. In a later genetic analysis, fewer N-insertions in productive TCRs were reported among donors in an Asian-associated ancestry cluster than the roughly 700-donor mean. The earlier analysis of 587 of the donors excluded 15 to 20 rarely observed V segments, including chromosome 9 orphons, because counts were too low. Some IMGT-functional V segments, including TRBV6-2 and TRBV6-3, could not be told apart with the 87-base-pair reads, so those segments were excluded. Because some donors lacked HLA typing at each locus, the association tests relied only on the typed subset. Three of the identified cytomegalovirus-associated TCR beta chains were confirmed in vitro to be specific for cytomegalovirus antigens. Most TCR sequences were seen in very few donors, while some public TCRs were found in many individuals. A later analysis found that HLA-associated TCR beta chains were more clonally expanded and had lower generation probabilities than equally common non-associated chains. CMV serostatus was the only immune exposure information available for the cohort. A further reported finding was that TCR beta sequences accurately predicted the HLA-A and HLA-B alleles for most subjects in the first cohort. Several of the top co-occurrence clusters appeared to be linked to parvovirus B19, influenza, CMV and Epstein-Barr virus, according to a later analysis. Strong co-occurrence of HLA alleles, especially DR and DQ, made assigning TCR associations to individual alleles difficult. In a later analysis, most CMV-associated TCR beta chains were found to appear HLA-restricted, with HLA associations seemingly driven largely by CMV exposure. In the study, roughly 160 TCR beta chains were listed as associated with cytomegalovirus. A cluster of highly shared sequence variants was judged likely to represent a technical artifact of the sequencing pipeline. The classifier was reported to diagnose cytomegalovirus status with high specificity and sensitivity in both the original and validation cohorts. In a later analysis, the rate of TCR association differed among HLA loci, with DRB1 alleles having the most associated TCRs and HLA-C alleles having the fewest. A later analysis associated 17,000 or so TCR beta sequences with specific HLA alleles at a false discovery rate of 0.05. In an earlier analysis of roughly 500 of the donors, most TCR beta V segments appeared in productive rearrangements about 87% or about 30% of the time, broadly matching IMGT annotations. Sequencing depth was assumed to be roughly uniform across donors in the presence/absence analyses, though that assumption may not hold. The authors suggested that the approach could potentially be extended to other disease states and immunological phenotypes.

The cohort was made up of under 800 healthy bone marrow donors. At the time of sampling, all cohort members were nominally healthy, though unrecorded immune exposures were likely present. The donor tested CMV seronegative and was one of the 352 seronegative cohort members. A peripheral blood sample was collected from each donor, and TCR beta sequencing was performed on peripheral blood mononuclear cells. Genomic DNA extraction from the blood cell samples was performed with the Qiagen DNeasy Blood Extraction Kit. Libraries were constructed by the immunoSEQ multiplex PCR assay. A mixture of 60 forward primers for TCR Vbeta segments and 13 reverse primers for TCR Jbeta segments was used in the multiplex PCR. Amplification of the CDR3 region of rearranged TCR beta genes was performed with a multiplex PCR assay on genomic DNA. On the Illumina HiSeq System, the amplified TCR beta libraries were sequenced as 87-base-pair reads. Regarding the original processing steps: In a later analysis, roughly 80 million unique TCR beta chains were counted across the approximately 640 repertoires, and around 10 million of these chains were shared by at least two donors. Raw reads were error-corrected and collapsed into unique sequences with a nearest-neighbor algorithm that merged closely related sequences to remove PCR and sequencing errors. CDR3 sequences were aligned to IMGT reference sequences to assign V, D and J gene segments. For a sequence to be retained, at least a six-nucleotide match to both a V gene segment and a J gene segment was required. Rearrangements were called productive when the CDR3 lacked stop codons and stayed in frame with V and J; all others were non-productive. Following IMGT convention, CDR3 was defined as the stretch from the second conserved V-encoded cysteine up to the conserved J-encoded phenylalanine. Sequences without an unambiguous match to a single V gene segment were excluded from the earlier analysis of several hundred of the donors. An earlier analysis of over 450 of the donors classified V segments as functional when productive rearrangements were above 56.7% and as segregating when the standard deviation between donors was above 5%. A statistical classification framework was built to diagnose cytomegalovirus status from the catalog of TCR beta chain sequences. A later analysis assigned V and J genes by comparing TCR nucleotide sequences with IMGT/GENE-DB human TR gene sequences. In a later analysis, CDR3 sequences and most-parsimonious VDJ recombination scenarios were assigned using the TCRdist pipeline. A later analysis defined each TCR beta chain by its CDR3 amino acid sequence plus V-gene family, and excluded reads lacking a unique V-gene family. As a way to deal with suspected cross-contamination and a sequencing artifact, a later analysis dropped more than 500 nucleotide sequences that were highly shared and had low generation probability. In a later analysis, a clonal expansion index was calculated for each public chain from normalized within-repertoire ranks of inferred template counts. In a later analysis, generation probabilities were computed with a VDJ recombination model fitted to out-of-frame rearrangements, and the resulting probabilities were checked against IGoR. A later analysis scored TCR-TCR, TCR-HLA and TCR-CMV co-occurrence with hypergeometric tests, applying a repertoire-size bias correction to TCR pairs. A later analysis estimated false discovery rates by permuting HLA or CMV assignments 20 times. In a later analysis, co-occurring TCRs were grouped using DBSCAN, with TCRdist sequence similarity added in when clustering inside HLA-allele-positive subsets. Repertoires with fewer than 30,000 or more than 120,000 public chains were left out of co-occurrence clustering, as were a handful of repertoires with anomalous nucleotide sharing. TCRdb's version of the immuneACCESS table is confined to in-frame rearrangements and falls short of the full clone set. An unresolved V gene accounts for under half of the shortfall where checked; the remainder is of unknown origin. From that table come the V and J calls and clone size; the DNA was used to work out D and trimming. For this sample there are 100,000 to 150,000 clones; 79% appear just once. The ten largest account for approximately 1% of the sample.

The chain is made from TRBV4-1 and TRBJ1-1; a tentative D call is TRBD1 (5 bases match). The sequencing sample was made of PBMCs. This clonotype was sampled from a male donor in good health and CMV-seronegative. For the CDR3, the sequence is CASSQDMRAGRETEAFF. The nucleotide sequence reads as follows: TGCGCCAGCAGCCAAGATATGCGGGCGGGGCGGGAAACTGAAGCTTTCTTT.